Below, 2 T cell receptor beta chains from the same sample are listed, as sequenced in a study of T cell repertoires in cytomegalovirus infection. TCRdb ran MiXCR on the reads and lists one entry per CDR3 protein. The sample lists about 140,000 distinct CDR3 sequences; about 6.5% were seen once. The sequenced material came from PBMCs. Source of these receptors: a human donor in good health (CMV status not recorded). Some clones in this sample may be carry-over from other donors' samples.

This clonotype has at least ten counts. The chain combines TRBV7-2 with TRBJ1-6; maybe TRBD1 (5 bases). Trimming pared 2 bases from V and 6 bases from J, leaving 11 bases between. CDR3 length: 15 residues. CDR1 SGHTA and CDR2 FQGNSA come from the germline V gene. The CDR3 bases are TGTGCCAGCAGCTTAAGGGCAGGGTTTAATTCACCCCTCCACTTT. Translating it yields CASSLRAGFNSPLHF. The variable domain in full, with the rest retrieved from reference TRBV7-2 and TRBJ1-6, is GAGVSQSPSNKVTEKGKDVELRCDPISGHTALYWYRQSLGQGLEFLIYFQGNSAPDKSGLPSDRFSAERTGGSVSTLTIQRTQQEDSAVYLCASSLRAGFNSPLHFGNGTRLTVT.

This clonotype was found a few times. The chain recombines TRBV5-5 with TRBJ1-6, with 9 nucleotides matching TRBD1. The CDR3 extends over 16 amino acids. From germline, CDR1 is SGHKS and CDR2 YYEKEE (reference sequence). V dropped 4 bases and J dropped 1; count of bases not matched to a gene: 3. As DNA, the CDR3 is TGTGCCAGCAGCCAGGACAGGGGATCCTATAATTCACCCCTCCACTTT. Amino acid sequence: CASSQDRGSYNSPLHF.